The T cell receptor (beta chain) described here comes from a study of T cell repertoires in cytomegalovirus infection. Study as a whole: Evidence of both CMV infection and a matching HLA type came from public TCR beta signatures.

This clonotype appeared many times. Its antigen is not known. Study-wide points: Predominance within the ex vivo response was attributable to HLA-C-restricted CMV-specific TCR beta clonotypes. Accumulated public TCR beta family frequency recognized individuals carrying CMV together with the relevant HLA.

In TCRdb, the reads were re-called with MiXCR into one record per CDR3 protein. The data show about 770,000 distinct CDR3 sequences, with about 27% seen just once and around 12% held by the top ten. CDR3 length equals 16 residues. Deletions cut 2 bases from V and 0 bases from J, with 12 bases between. CDR1 and CDR2 (germline): SGHKS, YYEKEE (reference sequence). Here the sequenced sample was cultured CD8+ T cells from PBMCs, taken from culture after CMV antigen stimulation. The receptor comes from a human donor in good health (CMV status not recorded). Some clones in this sample may be carry-over from other donors' samples. The J gene is TRBJ2-4, the V gene TRBV5-5; TRBD1 is a possible D gene (5 bases). The CDR3 coding sequence is TGTGCCAGCAGCTTCTCGACAGTTCTAGCCAAAAACATTCAGTACTTC. As protein: CASSFSTVLAKNIQYF.